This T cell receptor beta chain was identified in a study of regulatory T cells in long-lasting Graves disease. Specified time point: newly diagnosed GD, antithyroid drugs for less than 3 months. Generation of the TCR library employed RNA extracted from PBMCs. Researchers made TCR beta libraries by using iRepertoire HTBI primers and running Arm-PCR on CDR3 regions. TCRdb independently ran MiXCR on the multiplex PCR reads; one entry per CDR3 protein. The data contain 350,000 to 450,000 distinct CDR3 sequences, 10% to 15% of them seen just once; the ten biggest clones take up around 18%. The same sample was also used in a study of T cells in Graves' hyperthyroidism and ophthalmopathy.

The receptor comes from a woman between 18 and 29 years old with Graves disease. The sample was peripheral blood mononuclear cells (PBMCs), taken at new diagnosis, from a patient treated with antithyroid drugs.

CDR3 DNA sequence: TGTGCCAGCAGCACGACAGGGTCCCCCAATCAGCCCCAGCATTTT. It yields the protein CASSTTGSPNQPQHF. The chain uses TRBV12-3 or TRBV12-4 and TRBJ1-5; 7 bases agree with TRBD1. The trim removed 6 bases at V and 3 bases at J, leaving 8 bases unmatched. The CDR3 extends over 15 amino acids.